The present T cell receptor beta chain was sequenced within a study of cytomegalovirus exposure and HLA in healthy donors. Looking at the study overall: Genetic ancestry analysis placed around 76% of the approximately 400 donors that were genotyped in the Caucasian-associated cluster.

On this clone: Its specificity is unknown.

PCR was performed using 60 Vbeta and 13 Jbeta primers. The method was immunoSEQ multiplex PCR; TCRdb's version includes in-frame clones alone and lacks a portion of them. Of nearly 110,000 clones listed, over 70% are singletons. Germline V gene data show CDR1 as SQVTM and CDR2 as ANQGSEA. This CDR3 is 14 amino acids long. Unmatched junction bases numbered 10, after V lost 7 bases and J lost 4 bases. Regarding the study as a whole: Within an earlier analysis, most TCR beta V segments proved productive either about 90% or about 30% of the time.

The chain is built from TRBV29-1 and TRBJ2-1; 7 bases align to TRBD2. The sample taken for sequencing was PBMCs. The receptor was isolated from a male donor in good health and CMV-seropositive. The chain's CDR3 is CSAVRASGYNEQFF. The CDR3 DNA is TGCAGCGCCGTAAGGGCTAGCGGATACAATGAGCAGTTCTTC.